The present T cell receptor beta chain was sequenced within a study of blood T cell repertoires in COVID-19. In the authors' workflow: Amplification from reference gene primers served as the basis for estimated nucleated cell counts. Method: immunoSEQ multiplex PCR; TCRdb's copy keeps in-frame clones and lacks some. V and J calls and clone size are copied from that table; D and trimming were computed from the DNA. This table has roughly 200,000 clones, approximately 81% appearing once. Recruited during active infection, patients (from Seattle) were subsequently followed longitudinally. V lost 5 bases and J 6 bases, leaving 11 bases between the germline ends. The germline gives CDR1 MNHEY, CDR2 SVGAGI. The CDR3 sequence is 13 residues long.

This sequence originates from a person aged 65 to 85 with COVID-19, enrolled during active disease. The genes are TRBV6-5 and TRBJ1-5; D remains unclear. Sequenced sample: peripheral blood. The CDR3, as DNA: TGTGCCAGCAGTCCGAGGGCCGGTCAGCCCCAGCATTTT. Translating it yields CASSPRAGQPQHF.